This TCR beta chain was found in a study of beta chain features in type 1 diabetes. General observations from the study: Whether TCRB rearrangement is influenced by HLA type went unresolved here.

Reverse transcribing all isolated RNA meant expressed TCRB transcripts were sequenced. Profiled with immunoSEQ multiplex PCR; TCRdb holds only in-frame clones, not every one. This table holds a few hundred thousand clones, roughly 12% found once. This clone was picked up a small number of times. The antigen remains unidentified. Trimming removed 0 bases at V and 5 bases at J, with 7 bases between. The CDR3 has 14 amino acids. Germline V gene data show CDR1 as LGHNA and CDR2 as YSLEER. The rearrangement joins TRBV4-3 to TRBJ1-4; perhaps TRBD1 as D (5 bases). Material: naive CD4+ T cells from blood. The TCR originated in a man between 18 and 29 years old in good health. The CDR3 coding sequence is TGCGCCAGCAGCCAAGAACAGGAAAATGAAAAACTGTTTTTT. Its protein product is CASSQEQENEKLFF.